The clone carrying this T cell receptor beta chain has only a few counts. The antigen is unknown. These data come from a study of T cell repertoires in cytomegalovirus infection. About the research overall: CMV infection and matching HLA type were both indicated by public TCR beta signatures.

Trimming stripped 2 bases from V and 2 bases from J, with 10 bases between. The V gene's germline CDR1 is SGHTA and CDR2 FQGNSA. The CDR3 sequence is 15 residues long. TCRdb passed the reads through MiXCR, listing each CDR3 protein once. The top ten hold roughly 20% of the sample, which has about 160,000 distinct CDR3 sequences, approximately 17% seen once. Study findings and constraints: CMV carriers with the relevant HLA were identified by cumulative public TCR beta family frequency. HLA-C-restricted CMV clonotypes gave the most frequent clonotype in two of eight donors.

The sequencing input was CD8+ T cells from PBMCs. This chain connects TRBV7-2 to TRBJ2-1; maybe TRBD2 (6 bases). The TCR was taken from a human donor in good health (CMV status not recorded). Some clones in this sample may be carry-over from other donors' samples. CDR3 sequence reads: CASSLYGGPYNEQFF. The CDR3 DNA is TGTGCCAGCAGCTTATACGGGGGTCCCTACAATGAGCAGTTCTTC.